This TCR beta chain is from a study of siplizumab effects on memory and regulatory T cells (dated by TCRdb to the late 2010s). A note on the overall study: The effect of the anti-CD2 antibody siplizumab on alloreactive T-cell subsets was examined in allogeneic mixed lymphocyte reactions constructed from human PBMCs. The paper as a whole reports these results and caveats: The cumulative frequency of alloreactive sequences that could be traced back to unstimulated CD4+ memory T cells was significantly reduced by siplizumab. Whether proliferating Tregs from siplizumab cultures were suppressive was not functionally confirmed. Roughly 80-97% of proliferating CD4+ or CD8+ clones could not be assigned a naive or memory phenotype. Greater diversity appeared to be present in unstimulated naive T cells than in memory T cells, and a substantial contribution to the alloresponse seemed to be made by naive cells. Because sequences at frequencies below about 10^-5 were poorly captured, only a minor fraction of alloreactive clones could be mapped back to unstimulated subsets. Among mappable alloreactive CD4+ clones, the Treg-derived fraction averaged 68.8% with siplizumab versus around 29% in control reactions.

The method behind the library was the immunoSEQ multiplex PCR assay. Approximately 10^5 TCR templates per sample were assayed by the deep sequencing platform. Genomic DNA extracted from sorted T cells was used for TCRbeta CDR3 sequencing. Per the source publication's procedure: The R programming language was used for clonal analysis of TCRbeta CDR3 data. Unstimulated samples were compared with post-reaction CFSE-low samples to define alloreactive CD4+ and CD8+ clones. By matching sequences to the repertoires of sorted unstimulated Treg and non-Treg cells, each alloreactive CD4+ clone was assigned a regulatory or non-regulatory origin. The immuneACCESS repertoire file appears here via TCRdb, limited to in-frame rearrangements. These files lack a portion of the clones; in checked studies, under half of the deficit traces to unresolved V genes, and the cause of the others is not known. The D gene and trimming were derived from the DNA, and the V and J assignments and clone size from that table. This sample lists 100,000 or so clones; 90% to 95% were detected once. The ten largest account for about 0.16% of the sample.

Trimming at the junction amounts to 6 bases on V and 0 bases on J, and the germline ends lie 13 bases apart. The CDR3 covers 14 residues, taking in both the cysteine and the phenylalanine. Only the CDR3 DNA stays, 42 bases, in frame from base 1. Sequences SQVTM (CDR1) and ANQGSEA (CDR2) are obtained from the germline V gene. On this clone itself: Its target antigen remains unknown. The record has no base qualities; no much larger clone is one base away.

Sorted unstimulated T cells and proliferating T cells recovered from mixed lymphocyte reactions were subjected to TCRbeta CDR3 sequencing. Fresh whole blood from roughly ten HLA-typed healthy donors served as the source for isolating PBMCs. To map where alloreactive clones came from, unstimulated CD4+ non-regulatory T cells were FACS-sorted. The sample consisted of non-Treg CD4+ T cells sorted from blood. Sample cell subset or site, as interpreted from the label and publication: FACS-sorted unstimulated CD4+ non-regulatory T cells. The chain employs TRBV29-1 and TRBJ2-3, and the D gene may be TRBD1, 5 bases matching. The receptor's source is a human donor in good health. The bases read TGCAGCGTAGGACAAGGCTTTAGCACAGATACGCAGTATTTT. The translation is CSVGQGFSTDTQYF.